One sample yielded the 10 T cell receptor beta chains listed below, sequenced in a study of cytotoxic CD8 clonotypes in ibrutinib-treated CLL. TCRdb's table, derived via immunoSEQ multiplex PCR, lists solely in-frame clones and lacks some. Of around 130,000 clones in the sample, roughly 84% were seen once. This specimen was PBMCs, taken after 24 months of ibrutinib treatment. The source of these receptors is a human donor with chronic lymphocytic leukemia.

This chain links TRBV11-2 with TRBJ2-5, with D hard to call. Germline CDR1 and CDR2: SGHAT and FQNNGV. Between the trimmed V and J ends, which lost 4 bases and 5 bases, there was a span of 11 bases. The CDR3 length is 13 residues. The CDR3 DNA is TGTGCCAGCAGCTCACCTATAGGGGAGACCCAGTACTTC. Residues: CASSSPIGETQYF.

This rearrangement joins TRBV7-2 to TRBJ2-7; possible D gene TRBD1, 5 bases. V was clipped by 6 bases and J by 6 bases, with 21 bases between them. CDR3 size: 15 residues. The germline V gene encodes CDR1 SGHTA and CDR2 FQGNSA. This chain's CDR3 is CASSPDTYTPGEQYF. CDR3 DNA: TGTGCCAGCAGTCCGGACACTTACACCCCAGGCGAGCAGTACTTC.

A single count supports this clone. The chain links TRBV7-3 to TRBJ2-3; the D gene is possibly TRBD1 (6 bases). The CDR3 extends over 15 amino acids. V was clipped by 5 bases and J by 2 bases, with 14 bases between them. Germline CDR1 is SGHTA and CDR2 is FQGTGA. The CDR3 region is CASSPGPGVTDTQYF. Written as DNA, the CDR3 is TGTGCCAGCAGCCCGGGACCAGGGGTCACAGATACGCAGTATTTT.

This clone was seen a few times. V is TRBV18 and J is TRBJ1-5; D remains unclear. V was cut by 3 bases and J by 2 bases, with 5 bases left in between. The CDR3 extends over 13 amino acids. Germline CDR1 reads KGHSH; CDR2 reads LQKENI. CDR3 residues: CASSPAGNQPQHF. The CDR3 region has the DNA TGTGCCAGCTCACCGGCTGGCAATCAGCCCCAGCATTTT.

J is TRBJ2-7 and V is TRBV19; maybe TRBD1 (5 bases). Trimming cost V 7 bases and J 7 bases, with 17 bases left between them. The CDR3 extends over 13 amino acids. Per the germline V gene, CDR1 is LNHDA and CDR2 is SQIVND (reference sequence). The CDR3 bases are TGTGCCAGTACTTTCCGCAGAGACAGAGAGCAGTACTTC. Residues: CASTFRRDREQYF.

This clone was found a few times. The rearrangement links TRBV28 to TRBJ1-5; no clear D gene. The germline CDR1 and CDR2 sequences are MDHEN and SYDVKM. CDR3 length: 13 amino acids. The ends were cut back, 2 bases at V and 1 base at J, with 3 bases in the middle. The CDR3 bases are TGTGCCAGCAGTTTAAGCAGCAATCAGCCCCAGCATTTT. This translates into CASSLSSNQPQHF.

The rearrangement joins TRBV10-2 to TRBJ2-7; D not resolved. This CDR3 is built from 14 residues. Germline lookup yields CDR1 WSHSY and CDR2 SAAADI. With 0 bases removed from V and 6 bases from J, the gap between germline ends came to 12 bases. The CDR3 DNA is TGCGCCAGCAGTGAGTCGAGGACCGGGCGCGAGCAGTACTTC. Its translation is CASSESRTGREQYF.

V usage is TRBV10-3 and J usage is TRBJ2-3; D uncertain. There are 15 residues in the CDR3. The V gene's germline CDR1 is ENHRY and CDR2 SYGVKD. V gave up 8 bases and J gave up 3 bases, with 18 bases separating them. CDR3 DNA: TGTGCCATCCACTCGGATGGGGTGGGTACAGATACGCAGTATTTT. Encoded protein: CAIHSDGVGTDTQYF.

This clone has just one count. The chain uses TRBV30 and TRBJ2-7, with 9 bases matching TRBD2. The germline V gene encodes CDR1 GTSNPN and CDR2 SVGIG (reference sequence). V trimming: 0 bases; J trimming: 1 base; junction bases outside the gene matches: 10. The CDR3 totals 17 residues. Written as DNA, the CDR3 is TGTGCCTGGAGTGTACAAGGGAGGAGCGGGGGGTCCTACGAGCAGTACTTC. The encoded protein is CAWSVQGRSGGSYEQYF. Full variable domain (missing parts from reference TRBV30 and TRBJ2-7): SQTIHQWPATLVQPVGSPLSLECTVEGTSNPNLYWYRQAAGRGLQLLFYSVGIGQISSEVPQNLSASRPQDRQFILSSKKLLLSDSGFYLCAWSVQGRSGGSYEQYFGPGTRLTVT.

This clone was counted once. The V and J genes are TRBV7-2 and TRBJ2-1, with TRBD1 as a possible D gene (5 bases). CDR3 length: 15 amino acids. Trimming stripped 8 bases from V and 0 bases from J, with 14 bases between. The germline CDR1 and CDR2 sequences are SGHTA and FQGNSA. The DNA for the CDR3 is TGTGCCAGCGCGACTGGCAGGGCCTCCTACAATGAGCAGTTCTTC. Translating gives CASATGRASYNEQFF. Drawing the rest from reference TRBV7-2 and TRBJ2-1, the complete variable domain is GAGVSQSPSNKVTEKGKDVELRCDPISGHTALYWYRQSLGQGLEFLIYFQGNSAPDKSGLPSDRFSAERTGGSVSTLTIQRTQQEDSAVYLCASATGRASYNEQFFGPGTRLTVL.